This entry lists 13 T cell receptor beta chains sequenced from one sample in a study of cytomegalovirus exposure and HLA in healthy donors. In the PCR, 60 Vbeta and 13 Jbeta primers were used. The assay was immunoSEQ multiplex PCR, and TCRdb's table has in-frame clones only and misses some. Of some 87,000 clones listed, under 85% are singletons. Material: PBMCs. These receptors were obtained from a woman aged 40 to 55 in good health and CMV-seropositive.

The chain joins TRBV15 to TRBJ1-1, with 8 bases that match TRBD1. The trim removed 5 bases at V and 1 base at J, leaving 3 bases unmatched. Germline V CDR1 and CDR2: LNHNV, YYDKDF (reference sequence). The CDR3 loop spans 14 amino acids. DNA of the CDR3: TGTGCCACCAGCCGGGACAGGAGGAACACTGAAGCTTTCTTT. Amino acid sequence: CATSRDRRNTEAFF.

This CDR3 is CASSPDYGLAGGTDTQYF. The DNA for the CDR3 is TGTGCCAGCAGCCCAGACTACGGACTAGCGGGGGGGACAGATACGCAGTATTTT. The chain couples TRBV7-8 to TRBJ2-3; 15 nucleotides match TRBD2. Trimming at V came to 5 bases and at J to 3 bases, leaving 9 bases not matched to a gene. The CDR3 extends over 18 amino acids. The V gene's germline CDR1 is SGHVS and CDR2 FQNEAQ.

The chain links TRBV2 to TRBJ1-1; unclear D gene. The germline CDR1 and CDR2 sequences are SNHLY and FYNNEI. With 4 bases removed from V and 5 bases from J, the gap between germline ends came to 14 bases. The CDR3 length is 14 residues. The CDR3 region is CASSVTASRTEAFF. CDR3 sequence (DNA): TGTGCCAGCAGTGTAACCGCCTCTAGGACTGAAGCTTTCTTT.

V and J are TRBV6-6 and TRBJ2-1; maybe TRBD1 (6 bases). V lost 6 bases and J lost 5, with 17 bases in between. The CDR3 sequence is 15 residues long. The germline gives CDR1 MNHNY, CDR2 SVGAGI (reference sequence). In DNA form, the CDR3 reads TGTGCCAGCAGCCCCTCGGGGACAAGGAACAATGAGCAGTTCTTC. Translated, it gives CASSPSGTRNNEQFF.

This clone was observed a few times. The gene calls are TRBV9 and TRBJ2-1; 9 bases agree with TRBD1. CDR1 and CDR2 from the germline V gene are SGDLS and YYNGEE. The CDR3 contains 17 residues. Unmatched junction bases numbered 10, after V lost 0 bases and J lost 6 bases. The CDR3 here is CASSVVSLGTGSNEQFF. DNA for the CDR3: TGTGCCAGCAGCGTAGTTTCTCTCGGGACAGGGAGCAATGAGCAGTTCTTC. The full variable domain, completed using reference TRBV9 and TRBJ2-1, is DSGVTQTPKHLITATGQRVTLRCSPRSGDLSVYWYQQSLDQGLQFLIQYYNGEERAKGNILERFSAQQFPDLHSELNLSSLELGDSALYFCASSVVSLGTGSNEQFFGPGTRLTVL.

The chain couples TRBV28 to TRBJ1-2; D is undetermined. Germline values: CDR1 MDHEN, CDR2 SYDVKM. V was pared by 7 bases and J by 1 base, with 10 bases between. The CDR3 sequence is 13 residues long. Here the CDR3 DNA reads TGTGCCAGCACGGACGGAGGTAACTATGGCTACACCTTC. Amino acid sequence: CASTDGGNYGYTF.

The chain combines TRBV6-1 with TRBJ1-5, with unresolved D. The germline V gene encodes CDR1 MNHNS and CDR2 SASEGT. Deletions cut 6 bases from V and 5 bases from J, with 17 bases between. This CDR3 has 15 amino acids. The CDR3 DNA is TGTGCCAGCAGCATGCCGGGGTTCTACGATCAGCCCCAGCATTTT. This gives the protein CASSMPGFYDQPQHF.

J is TRBJ2-1 and V is TRBV19; D ambiguous. Trimming removed 3 bases at V and 1 base at J, with 10 bases between. The CDR3 extends over 15 amino acids. The germline V gene encodes CDR1 LNHDA and CDR2 SQIVND (reference sequence). CDR3 bases: TGTGCCAGTAGTATTTACAGCCCTTCCTACAATGAGCAGTTCTTC. Its translation is CASSIYSPSYNEQFF. Full variable domain (outside the CDR3, taken from reference TRBV19 and TRBJ2-1): DGGITQSPKYLFRKEGQNVTLSCEQNLNHDAMYWYRQDPGQGLRLIYYSQIVNDFQKGDIAEGYSVSREKKESFPLTVTSAQKNPTAFYLCASSIYSPSYNEQFFGPGTRLTVL.

This sequence joins TRBV5-1 and TRBJ1-1; a weak D match, TRBD1 (5 bases). Germline CDR1 and CDR2: SGHRS and YFSETQ. Trimming shortened V by 0 bases and J by 4 bases, and 10 bases separated the two germline ends. The CDR3 totals 14 residues. This CDR3 is CASSLAGGATEAFF. The CDR3 DNA follows: TGCGCCAGCAGCTTGGCCGGAGGGGCCACTGAAGCTTTCTTT.

The chain is built from TRBV29-1 and TRBJ1-4, with D unresolved. This CDR3 is 13 amino acids long. Germline-derived CDR1 and CDR2 are SQVTM and ANQGSEA. Trimming shortened V by 4 bases and J by 0 bases, and 6 bases separated the two germline ends. CDR3 amino acids: CSVGGTTNEKLFF. CDR3 coding DNA: TGCAGCGTTGGAGGGACAACTAATGAAAAACTGTTTTTT.

This clone was seen more than once but under ten times. CDR3 loop: CASSLWSGTQEQYF. As DNA, the CDR3 is TGTGCCAGCAGCTTGTGGTCAGGTACTCAAGAGCAGTACTTC. V and J are TRBV5-4 and TRBJ2-7, with unresolved D. V lost 1 base, J lost 7 bases, and 15 bases lay in between. Per the germline V gene, CDR1 is SGHNT and CDR2 is YYREEE (reference sequence). The CDR3 is made up of 14 amino acids.

The V call is TRBV6-1, the J call TRBJ1-1, with TRBD1 identical over 7 bases. Unmatched junction bases numbered 4, after V lost 5 bases and J lost 1 base. CDR1 is MNHNS and CDR2 is SASEGT in the germline V gene. This CDR3 is built from 14 residues. Here the CDR3 DNA reads TGTGCCAGCAGTAGACAGGGATGGAACACTGAAGCTTTCTTT. Translating gives CASSRQGWNTEAFF.

The chain joins TRBV4-1 to TRBJ2-7; D is ambiguous. CDR1 is MGHRA and CDR2 is YSYEKL in the germline V gene. V lost 0 bases and J lost 7, with 10 bases in between. This CDR3 has 13 residues. The CDR3 loop is CASSQEAVPEQYF. CDR3 coding DNA: TGCGCCAGCAGCCAAGAGGCGGTCCCAGAGCAGTACTTC.